A selection of T cell receptor beta chains follows, all from one sample in a study of blood T cell dynamics during melanoma immunotherapy. The repertoire was sequenced with immunoSEQ multiplex PCR; TCRdb's copy has only in-frame clones and lacks some. The sample holds some 20,000 clones; around 90% are singletons and the top ten take approximately 8%. Sequenced here: blood, sampled from a patient treated with checkpoint blockade. These receptors were obtained from a human donor with melanoma. Both conserved end residues are part of each CDR3.

TRBV9 CASSVGDDSNQPQHF
TRBV7-9 CASSLIEGYEQYF
TRBV6-1 CASSEYGGSNQPQHF
TRBV4-1 CASSRREGNTGELFF
TRBV29-1 CSVTNGTSGYNEQFF
TRBV11-3 CASSRRDRVDGTDTQYF
TRBV30 CAWSVHREAFF
TRBV28 CASRPLAGAGPDTQYF
TRBV7-6 CASSLAAGWGQPQHF
TRBV29-1 CSVESQASGRDEQYF
TRBV30 CAWSAQDTSQPQHF
TRBV28 CASSPSASYNEQFF
TRBV30 CAWSSGGDYGYTF
TRBV6-5 CASSYSGDEQFF
TRBV2 CASSEADGTSAYNEQFF
TRBV4-2 CASSQEGRGTYEQYF
TRBV9 CASSVQGAMETQYF
TRBV30 CAWSVRQGESPLHF
TRBV2 CASSEYRETQYF
TRBV7-6 CASSLVSGTGGNEQFF
TRBV19 CASSAQANTEAFF
TRBV19 CASSIDTGRSNEQFF
TRBV6-4 CASSDEEGDTQYF
TRBV6-5 CASSQGTSATYEQYF
TRBV14 CASSPISSQGRPWGYTF
TRBV7-3 CASSLVLQGEQFF
TRBV7-9 CASSTVKDAAGYEQYF
TRBV5-1 CASSEDGSSGNTIYF
TRBV28 CASSISEGTQPQHF
TRBV5-1 CASSPGGGSGNIQYF
TRBV6-7 CAGDRGTKSQAKNIQYF
TRBV27 CASSPGLDTQYF
TRBV11-1 CASSLTASYEQYF
TRBV5-4 CASSPDGLAEYNEQFF
TRBV5-1 CASSPGSPPGHYGYTF
TRBV28 CASSLGQGSYEQYF
TRBV7-9 CASSPTGTSGSSAETQYF
TRBV28 CASSEDSSGANVLTF
TRBV19 CASSPVTGGAETQYF
TRBV7-9 CASSRTSGSDEQYF
TRBV7-9 CASTSTTGTNAQYF
TRBV19 CASSITAEKLFF
TRBV7-9 CASSPLSGGEKLFF
TRBV19 CASNFGDNYGYTF
TRBV6-5 CASSRPGGAEAFF
TRBV28 CASSSTTGMNTEAFF
TRBV5-1 CASSSSGSSDTQYF
TRBV28 CASSLSEHTEAFF
TRBV2 CASAWGRGLYSNQPQHF
TRBV10-2 CASTMAGRALPEQFF
TRBV27 CASSGTSGSSEQFF
TRBV7-9 CASSPGELRSYNSPLHF
TRBV28 CASSGGGGAETQYF
TRBV29-1 CSVEVRSLDGYTF
TRBV19 CASSIVAGGKQPQHF